This T cell receptor beta chain was identified in a study of blood T cell repertoires in COVID-19. Study summary: Collection of acute and convalescent COVID-19 samples took place in the United States, Italy and Spain.

Source study methods: Cell counts per sample came from amplifying reference gene primers. Sequencing was performed with immunoSEQ multiplex PCR; in TCRdb, only in-frame clones are kept and a portion is missing. D and trimming were read from the DNA, whereas the V and J calls and clone size are those reported in that table. Altogether some 150,000 clones are present, 85% to 90% being singletons, with the ten largest covering about 10%. Germline-derived CDR1 and CDR2 are GTSNPN and SVGIG (reference sequence). The CDR3 runs to 10 residues. This receptor was taken from a woman at least 80 years old with acute or convalescent COVID-19. Sequencing was done on a sample of peripheral blood. The rearrangement joins TRBV30 to TRBJ1-1; no reliable D call. The CDR3 DNA reads TGTGCTGGCGGCAGACCTGAAGCTTTCTTT. Encoded protein: CAGGRPEAFF.